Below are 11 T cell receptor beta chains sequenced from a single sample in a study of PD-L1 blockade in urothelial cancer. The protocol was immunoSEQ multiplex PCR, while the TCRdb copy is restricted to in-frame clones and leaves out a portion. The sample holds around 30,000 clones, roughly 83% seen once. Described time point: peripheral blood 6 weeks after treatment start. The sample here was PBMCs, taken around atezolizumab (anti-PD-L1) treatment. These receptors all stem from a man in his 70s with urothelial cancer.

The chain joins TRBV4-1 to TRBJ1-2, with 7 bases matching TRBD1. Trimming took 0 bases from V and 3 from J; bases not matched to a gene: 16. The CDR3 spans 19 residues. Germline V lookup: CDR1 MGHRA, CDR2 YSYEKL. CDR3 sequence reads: CASSQDQGGSRGPHYGYTF. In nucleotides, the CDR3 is TGCGCCAGCAGCCAAGATCAGGGGGGCAGCCGGGGTCCTCACTATGGCTACACCTTC.

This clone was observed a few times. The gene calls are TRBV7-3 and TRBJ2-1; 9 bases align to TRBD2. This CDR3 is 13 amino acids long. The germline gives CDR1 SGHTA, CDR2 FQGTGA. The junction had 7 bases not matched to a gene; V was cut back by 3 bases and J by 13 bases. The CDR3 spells CASSLTGTSQQFF. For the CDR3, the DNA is TGTGCCAGCAGCTTGACCGGGACTAGCCAACAGTTCTTC.

The CDR3, as DNA: TGCGCCAGCAGCTTGGTTCCCGACTCATCCTACGAGCAGTACTTC. This sequence encodes CASSLVPDSSYEQYF. The V gene is TRBV5-1, the J gene TRBJ2-5; D remains unclear. With the DNA end fitting TRBJ2-7 better, the J assignment may be wrong. The CDR3 runs to 15 residues. Germline V gene lookup returns CDR1 SGHRS and CDR2 YFSETQ.

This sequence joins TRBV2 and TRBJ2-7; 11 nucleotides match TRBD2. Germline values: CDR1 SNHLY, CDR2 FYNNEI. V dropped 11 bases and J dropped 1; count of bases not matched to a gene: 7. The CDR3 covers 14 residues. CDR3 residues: CACGWTSGSYEQYF. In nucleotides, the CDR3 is TGTGCCTGCGGCTGGACTAGCGGGTCCTACGAGCAGTACTTC.

CDR3 sequence reads: CSVDVAGASYNEQFF. CDR3 bases: TGCAGCGTTGATGTCGCGGGAGCGTCCTACAATGAGCAGTTCTTC. This rearrangement joins TRBV29-1 to TRBJ2-1; 7 nucleotides agree with TRBD2. V was clipped by 3 bases and J by 1 base; unmatched bases: 6. Germline CDR1 is SQVTM and CDR2 is ANQGSEA. The CDR3 is made up of 15 amino acids.

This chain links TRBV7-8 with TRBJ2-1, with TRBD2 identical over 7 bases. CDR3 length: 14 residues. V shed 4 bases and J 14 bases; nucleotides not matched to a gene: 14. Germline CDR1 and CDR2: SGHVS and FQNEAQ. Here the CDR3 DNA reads TGTGCCAGCAGCTCCGACCCCTCGGGGAGGGTTGAGTTCTTC. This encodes CASSSDPSGRVEFF. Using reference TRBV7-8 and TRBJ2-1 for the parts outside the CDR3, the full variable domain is GAGVSQSPRYKVAKRGQDVALRCDPISGHVSLFWYQQALGQGPEFLTYFQNEAQLDKSGLPSDRFFAERPEGSVSTLKIQRTQQEDSAVYLCASSSDPSGRVEFFGPGTRLTVL.

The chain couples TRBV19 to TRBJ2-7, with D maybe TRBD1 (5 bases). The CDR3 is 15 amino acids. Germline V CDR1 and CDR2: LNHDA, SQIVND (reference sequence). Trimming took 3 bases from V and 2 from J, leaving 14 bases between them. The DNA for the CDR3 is TGTGCCAGTAGTATCACGGCAGGGAAGGCCTACGAGCAGTACTTC. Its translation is CASSITAGKAYEQYF.

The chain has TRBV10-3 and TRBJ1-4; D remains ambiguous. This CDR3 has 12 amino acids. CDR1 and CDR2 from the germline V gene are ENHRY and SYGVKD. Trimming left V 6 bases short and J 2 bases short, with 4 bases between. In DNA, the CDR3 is TGTGCCATCAGCCGGACTAATGAAAAACTGTTTTTT. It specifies CAISRTNEKLFF.

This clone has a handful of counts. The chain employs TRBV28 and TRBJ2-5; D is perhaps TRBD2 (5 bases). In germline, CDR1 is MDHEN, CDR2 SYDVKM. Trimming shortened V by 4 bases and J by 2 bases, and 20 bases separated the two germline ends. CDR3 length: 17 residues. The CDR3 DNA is TGTGCCAGCAGTTCCCGCGGGCCTCCCTACCCTCAAGAGACCCAGTACTTC. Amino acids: CASSSRGPPYPQETQYF.

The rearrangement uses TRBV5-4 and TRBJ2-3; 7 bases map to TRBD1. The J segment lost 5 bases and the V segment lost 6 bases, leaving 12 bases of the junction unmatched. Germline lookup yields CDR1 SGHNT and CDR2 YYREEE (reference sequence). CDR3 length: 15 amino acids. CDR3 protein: CASNHRGFYGDTQYF. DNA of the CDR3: TGTGCCAGCAACCACAGGGGATTTTATGGAGATACGCAGTATTTT.

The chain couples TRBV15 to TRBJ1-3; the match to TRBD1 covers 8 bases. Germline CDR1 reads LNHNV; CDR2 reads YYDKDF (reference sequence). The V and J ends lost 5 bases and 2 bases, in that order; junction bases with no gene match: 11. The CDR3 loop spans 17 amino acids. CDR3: CATSGGQARGPGNTIYF. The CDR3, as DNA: TGTGCCACCAGCGGGGGACAGGCCCGCGGCCCTGGAAACACCATATATTTT.